This TCR beta chain was identified during a study of Ad26.COV2.S vaccination and SARS-CoV-2 variants. The study, taken as a whole, reports: Once vaccination had occurred, spike-specific CD8+ and CD4+ T cell responses reportedly showed substantial breadth. It was found that vaccine and placebo recipients had similar non-spike TCR breadth.

Comment on this clone: The antigen is unknown.

Method: immunoSEQ multiplex PCR; TCRdb's copy keeps in-frame clones and lacks some. The sample has roughly 100,000 clones; about three quarters are singletons. V shed 5 bases, J shed 3 bases, and the junction held 2 bases outside the gene matches. CDR3 length equals 14 residues. Per the germline V gene, CDR1 is MNHEY and CDR2 is SVGAGI. The chain combines TRBV6-5 with TRBJ1-1; 11 bases map to TRBD1. The receptor's source is a human donor who had recovered from COVID-19. The input for sequencing was peripheral blood, taken after recovery from COVID-19. The CDR3 DNA is TGTGCCAGCAGTAGGGGACAGGGGGACACTGAAGCTTTCTTT. Translating gives CASSRGQGDTEAFF.